The rows below give T cell receptor beta chains drawn from one sample of a study of beta chain features in type 1 diabetes. TCRdb keeps only in-frame clones here, not all; method: immunoSEQ multiplex PCR. The sample has roughly 180,000 clones; approximately 8% are singletons. Sequences were obtained from central memory CD4+ T cells from blood. The receptors derive from a young man with type 1 diabetes. Both conserved end residues are part of each CDR3. The D gene is left open where the match is weak. Rows give clone size only sometimes, using once, few, many, or a class for an expanded clone.

CDR3	DNA	D	size	V	J
CASAKGTGKNSPLHF	TGTGCCAGCGCCAAAGGGACAGGAAAAAATTCACCCCTCCACTTT	TRBD1	.	TRBV28	TRBJ1-6
CASRAGGLEQYF	TGTGCCAGCAGGGCGGGGGGGCTCGAGCAGTACTTC	TRBD2	.	TRBV28	TRBJ2-7
CASSQDLSRDTQYF	TGCGCCAGCAGCCAAGATTTGAGTCGAGATACGCAGTATTTT	.	.	TRBV4-1	TRBJ2-3
CASSGQPRGEQFF	TGTGCCAGCTCAGGCCAGCCCCGGGGTGAGCAGTTCTTC	.	few	TRBV18	TRBJ2-1
CASSYQPGQLGTDTQYF	TGTGCCAGCAGCTACCAACCGGGACAGCTGGGCACAGATACGCAGTATTTT	TRBD1	.	TRBV7-2	TRBJ2-3
CASSWADRATGDTQYF	TGTGCCAGCAGCTGGGCAGACAGGGCCACAGGAGATACGCAGTATTTT	TRBD1	few	TRBV5-6	TRBJ2-3
CASSTGQGAYGYTF	TGTGCCAGCAGCACGGGACAGGGGGCCTATGGCTACACCTTC	TRBD1	.	TRBV5-6	TRBJ1-2
CASRLLGGNEKLFF	TGTGCCAGCAGATTATTGGGGGGGAATGAAAAACTGTTTTTT	.	many	TRBV27	TRBJ1-4
CASSAYSGGGFEQYF	TGTGCCAGCAGCGCCTATAGCGGGGGGGGGTTCGAGCAGTACTTC	TRBD2	.	TRBV28	TRBJ2-7
CASSITGTGSYNEQFF	TGTGCCAGTAGTATTACAGGTACCGGCTCCTACAATGAGCAGTTCTTC	.	few	TRBV19	TRBJ2-1
CASRWTGGGETQYF	TGCGCCAGCAGATGGACGGGAGGTGGGGAGACCCAGTACTTC	TRBD2	.	TRBV5-1	TRBJ2-5
CASTGLAGTYTDTQYF	TGTGCCAGCACGGGACTAGCGGGAACTTACACAGATACGCAGTATTTT	TRBD2	.	TRBV28	TRBJ2-3
CSVTGEGRYGYTF	TGCAGCGTTACAGGGGAAGGGCGCTATGGCTACACCTTC	TRBD1	.	TRBV29-1	TRBJ1-2
CASSASSGGHTGELFF	TGTGCCAGCAGCGCCTCGTCTGGCGGCCACACCGGGGAGCTGTTTTTT	.	few	TRBV7-2	TRBJ2-2
CASSYRGDEQFF	TGTGCCAGCAGCTACAGGGGGGATGAGCAGTTCTTC	TRBD1	few	TRBV27	TRBJ2-1
CATSRGDRSKNIQYF	TGTGCCACCAGCAGGGGGGACAGGTCCAAAAACATTCAGTACTTC	TRBD1	.	TRBV15	TRBJ2-4
CSPFQGNEQYF	TGCAGTCCATTCCAGGGAAACGAGCAGTACTTC	.	.	TRBV20-1	TRBJ2-7
CATSRALESYNEQFF	TGTGCCACCAGCAGAGCCCTAGAATCGTACAATGAGCAGTTCTTC	.	many	TRBV15	TRBJ2-1
CASSRGQYTEAFF	TGCGCCAGCAGTCGGGGACAGTACACTGAAGCTTTCTTT	TRBD1	few	TRBV5-1	TRBJ1-1
CASSIGSSRGNEQFF	TGTGCCAGTAGTATAGGATCCAGTCGGGGTAATGAGCAGTTCTTC	.	few	TRBV19	TRBJ2-1
CASSQDQDRGYTF	TGCGCCAGCAGCCAAGATCAGGACAGAGGCTACACCTTC	.	.	TRBV4-3	TRBJ1-2
CASSLALGGVETQYF	TGTGCCAGCAGCTTGGCCCTAGGGGGAGTGGAGACCCAGTACTTC	.	few	TRBV5-4	TRBJ2-5
CASSPPGGPNSPLHF	TGTGCCAGCTCACCACCGGGAGGTCCAAATTCACCCCTCCACTTT	.	.	TRBV18	TRBJ1-6
CAWSEQQGTVASYTF	TGTGCCTGGAGTGAACAACAGGGGACGGTAGCTAGCTACACCTTC	TRBD1	.	TRBV30	TRBJ1-2
CASSPPSGFSYNEQFF	TGTGCCAGCTCTCCCCCTAGCGGCTTCTCCTACAATGAGCAGTTCTTC	TRBD2	few	TRBV18	TRBJ2-1
CASSQGITQNVDTEAFF	TGCGCCAGCAGCCAAGGGATAACACAGAATGTCGACACTGAAGCTTTCTTT	.	.	TRBV4-3	TRBJ1-1
CASSPRRSGTDTQYF	TGTGCCAGCAGCCCTAGGCGTAGCGGGACAGATACGCAGTATTTT	TRBD2	.	TRBV7-2	TRBJ2-3
CASSPRDTVQETQYF	TGTGCCAGCTCACCTCGGGACACCGTCCAAGAGACCCAGTACTTC	.	few	TRBV18	TRBJ2-5
CASSPGTSGSEQFF	TGCGCCAGCAGCCCCGGGACTAGCGGAAGTGAGCAGTTCTTC	TRBD2	.	TRBV4-1	TRBJ2-1
CASTPYSYNEQFF	TGTGCCAGTACTCCGTACTCCTACAATGAGCAGTTCTTC	.	few	TRBV6-6	TRBJ2-1
CASRAVGGGTPYNEQFF	TGTGCCAGCAGGGCAGTGGGCGGGGGGACCCCCTACAATGAGCAGTTCTTC	TRBD2	few	TRBV11-2	TRBJ2-1
CAISEEQGGDTQYF	TGTGCCATCAGTGAGGAACAGGGAGGGGATACGCAGTATTTT	.	.	TRBV10-3	TRBJ2-3
CASSDRANSYNEQFF	TGTGCCAGCTCGGACAGGGCCAATTCCTACAATGAGCAGTTCTTC	TRBD1	.	TRBV6-5	TRBJ2-1
CASSLTTGGSGTQYF	TGTGCCAGCAGCCTGACAACAGGGGGCAGCGGGACCCAGTACTTC	TRBD1	.	TRBV7-8	TRBJ2-5
CSADQDGYTF	TGCAGTGCTGACCAGGATGGCTACACCTTC	.	.	TRBV20-1	TRBJ1-2
CASSPGTGRNVLTF	TGTGCCAGCAGCCCAGGGACAGGGCGTAACGTCCTGACTTTC	TRBD1	few	TRBV11-2	TRBJ2-6
CASSLGQGSEQFF	TGCGCCAGCAGCTTAGGACAGGGAAGTGAGCAGTTCTTC	TRBD1	many	TRBV5-1	TRBJ2-1
CASSSNGGTQYF	TGTGCCAGCAGTTCAAACGGTGGGACCCAGTACTTC	.	few	TRBV27	TRBJ2-5
CASSVVETGVSPLHF	TGTGCCAGCAGCGTAGTCGAGACAGGGGTTTCACCCCTCCACTTT	TRBD1	.	TRBV9	TRBJ1-6
CASRTGGERGYTF	TGTGCCAGTAGAACAGGGGGCGAGAGAGGCTACACCTTC	TRBD1	.	TRBV19	TRBJ1-2
CATAPGQGNYGYTF	TGTGCCACCGCACCGGGACAGGGGAACTATGGCTACACCTTC	TRBD1	.	TRBV7-2	TRBJ1-2
CASSLVEELGAFF	TGTGCCAGCAGCTTAGTCGAGGAGCTGGGAGCTTTCTTT	.	.	TRBV7-2	TRBJ1-1
CAIRAGQGSGSEETQYF	TGTGCCATCAGGGCCGGACAGGGAAGCGGTTCTGAGGAGACCCAGTACTTC	TRBD1	.	TRBV10-3	TRBJ2-5
CASSLAMQADTQYF	TGCGCCAGCAGCTTGGCCATGCAGGCAGATACGCAGTATTTT	.	.	TRBV5-1	TRBJ2-3
CASRAGTGNFHNEQFF	TGTGCCAGTAGGGCCGGGACAGGGAATTTCCACAATGAGCAGTTCTTC	TRBD1	.	TRBV19	TRBJ2-1